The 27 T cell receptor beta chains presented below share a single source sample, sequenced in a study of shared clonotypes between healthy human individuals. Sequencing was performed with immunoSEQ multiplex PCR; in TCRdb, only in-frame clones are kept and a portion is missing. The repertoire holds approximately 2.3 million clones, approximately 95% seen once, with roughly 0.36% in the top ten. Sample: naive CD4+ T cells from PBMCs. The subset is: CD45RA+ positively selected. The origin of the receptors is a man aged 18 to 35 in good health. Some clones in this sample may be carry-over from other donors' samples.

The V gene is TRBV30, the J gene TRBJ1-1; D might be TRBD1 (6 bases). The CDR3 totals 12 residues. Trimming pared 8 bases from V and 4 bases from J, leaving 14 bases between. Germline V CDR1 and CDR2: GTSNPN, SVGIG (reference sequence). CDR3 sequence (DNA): TGTGCCCATAGGGGGTGGAGCACTGAAGCTTTCTTT. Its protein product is CAHRGWSTEAFF.

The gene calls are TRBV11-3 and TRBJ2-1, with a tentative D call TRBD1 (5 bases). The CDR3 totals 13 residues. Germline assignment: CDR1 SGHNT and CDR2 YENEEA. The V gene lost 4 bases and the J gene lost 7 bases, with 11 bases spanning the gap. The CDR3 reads CASSSSGRNEQFF. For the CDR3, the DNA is TGTGCCAGCAGCTCGTCAGGGCGGAATGAGCAGTTCTTC.

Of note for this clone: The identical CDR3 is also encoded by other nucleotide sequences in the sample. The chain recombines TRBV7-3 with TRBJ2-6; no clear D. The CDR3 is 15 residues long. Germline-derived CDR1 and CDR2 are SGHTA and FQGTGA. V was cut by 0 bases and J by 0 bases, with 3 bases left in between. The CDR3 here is CASSLTGSGANVLTF. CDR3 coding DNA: TGTGCCAGCAGCTTAACGGGCTCTGGGGCCAACGTCCTGACTTTC.

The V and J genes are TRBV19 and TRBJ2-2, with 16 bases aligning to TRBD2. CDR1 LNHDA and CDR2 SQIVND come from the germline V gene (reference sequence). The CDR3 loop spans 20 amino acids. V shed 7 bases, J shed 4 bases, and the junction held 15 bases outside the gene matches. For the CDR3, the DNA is TGTGCCAGTACCAGAGGGACTAGCGGGAGGGCCGGTACGAGCACCGGGGAGCTGTTTTTT. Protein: CASTRGTSGRAGTSTGELFF.

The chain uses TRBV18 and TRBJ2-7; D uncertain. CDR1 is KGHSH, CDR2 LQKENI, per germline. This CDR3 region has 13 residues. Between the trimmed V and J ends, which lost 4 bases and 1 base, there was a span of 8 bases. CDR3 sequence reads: CASSQGRSYEQYF. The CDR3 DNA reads TGTGCCAGCTCACAGGGTAGGTCCTACGAGCAGTACTTC.

CDR3 nucleotide sequence: TGTGCCAGCAGCTTGGGACAGGGATTACTCTCTGGGGCCAACGTCCTGACTTTC. Amino acid sequence: CASSLGQGLLSGANVLTF. J is TRBJ2-6 and V is TRBV5-6, with TRBD1 matching 7 bases. Germline trimming cut 0 bases from V and 0 bases from J; bases unmatched to any gene: 6. The germline V gene encodes CDR1 SGHDT and CDR2 YYEEEE. The CDR3 runs 18 residues.

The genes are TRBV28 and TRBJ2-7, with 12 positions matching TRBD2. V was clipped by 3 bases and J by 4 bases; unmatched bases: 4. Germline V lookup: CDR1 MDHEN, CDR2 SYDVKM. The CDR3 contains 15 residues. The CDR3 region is CASSLTSGRRYEQYF. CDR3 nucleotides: TGTGCCAGCAGTTTGACTAGCGGGAGACGTTACGAGCAGTACTTC.

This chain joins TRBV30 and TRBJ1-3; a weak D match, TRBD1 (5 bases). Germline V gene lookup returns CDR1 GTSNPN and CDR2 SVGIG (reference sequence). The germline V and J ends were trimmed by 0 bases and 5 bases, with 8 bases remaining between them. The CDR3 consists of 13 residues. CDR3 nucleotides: TGTGCCTGGAGTGTACAGGCCAGAAACACCATATATTTT. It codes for CAWSVQARNTIYF. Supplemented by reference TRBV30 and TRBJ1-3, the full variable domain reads SQTIHQWPATLVQPVGSPLSLECTVEGTSNPNLYWYRQAAGRGLQLLFYSVGIGQISSEVPQNLSASRPQDRQFILSSKKLLLSDSGFYLCAWSVQARNTIYFGEGSWLTVV.

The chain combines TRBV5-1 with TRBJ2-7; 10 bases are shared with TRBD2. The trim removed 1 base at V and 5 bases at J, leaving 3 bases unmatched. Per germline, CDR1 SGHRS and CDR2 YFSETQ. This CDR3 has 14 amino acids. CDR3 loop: CASSLPSGSDEQYF. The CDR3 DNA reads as TGCGCCAGCAGCTTGCCTAGCGGGAGTGACGAGCAGTACTTC.

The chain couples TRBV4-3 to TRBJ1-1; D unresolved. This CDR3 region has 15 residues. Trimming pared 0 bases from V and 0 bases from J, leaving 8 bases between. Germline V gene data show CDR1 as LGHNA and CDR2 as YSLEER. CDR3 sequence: CASSQEGRLNTEAFF. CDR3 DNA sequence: TGCGCCAGCAGCCAAGAAGGGCGATTGAACACTGAAGCTTTCTTT.

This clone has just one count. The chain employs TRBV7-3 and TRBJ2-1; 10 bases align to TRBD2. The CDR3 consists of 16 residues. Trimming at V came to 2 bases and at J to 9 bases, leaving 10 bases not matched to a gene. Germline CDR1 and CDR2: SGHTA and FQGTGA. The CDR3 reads CASSLSALAGVGEQFF. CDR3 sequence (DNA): TGTGCCAGCAGCTTATCTGCCCTAGCGGGAGTGGGTGAGCAGTTCTTC. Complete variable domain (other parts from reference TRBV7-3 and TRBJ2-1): GAGVSQTPSNKVTEKGKYVELRCDPISGHTALYWYRQSLGQGPEFLIYFQGTGAADDSGLPNDRFFAVRPEGSVSTLKIQRTERGDSAVYLCASSLSALAGVGEQFFGPGTRLTVL.

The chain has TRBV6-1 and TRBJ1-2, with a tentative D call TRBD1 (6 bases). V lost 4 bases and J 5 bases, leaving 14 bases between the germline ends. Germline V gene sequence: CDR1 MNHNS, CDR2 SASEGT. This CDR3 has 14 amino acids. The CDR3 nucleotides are TGTGCCAGCAGTGTGGAGGGGGATGGGTATGGCTACACCTTC. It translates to CASSVEGDGYGYTF.

The CDR3 nucleotides read TGTGCCAGCAGCTTAGAGTCGGCCCTCACTAGCGGGAGTTCCTACAATGAGCAGTTCTTC. Translated: CASSLESALTSGSSYNEQFF. The rearrangement joins TRBV11-2 to TRBJ2-1; the match to TRBD2 covers 11 bases. The germline V gene has CDR1 SGHAT and CDR2 FQNNGV. CDR3 size: 20 residues. The V segment lost 0 bases and the J segment 1 base; nucleotides outside the gene matches: 11.

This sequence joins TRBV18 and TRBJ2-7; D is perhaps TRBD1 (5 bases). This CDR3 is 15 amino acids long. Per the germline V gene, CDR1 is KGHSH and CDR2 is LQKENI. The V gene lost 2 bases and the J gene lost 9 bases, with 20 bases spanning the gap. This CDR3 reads CASSPSSEGRVGQYF. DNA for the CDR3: TGTGCCAGCTCACCATCCTCAGAAGGCAGGGTCGGGCAGTACTTC.

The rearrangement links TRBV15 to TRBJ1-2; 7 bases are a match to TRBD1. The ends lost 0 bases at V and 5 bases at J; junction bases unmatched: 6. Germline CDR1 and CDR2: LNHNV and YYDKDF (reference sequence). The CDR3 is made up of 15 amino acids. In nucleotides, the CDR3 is TGTGCCACCAGCAGAGATACCAGGGGGACATATGGCTACACCTTC. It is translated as CATSRDTRGTYGYTF.

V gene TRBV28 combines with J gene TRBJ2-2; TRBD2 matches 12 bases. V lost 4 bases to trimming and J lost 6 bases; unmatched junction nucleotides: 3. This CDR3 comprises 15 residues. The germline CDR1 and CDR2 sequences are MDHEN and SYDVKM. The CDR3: CASSSSGRAAGELFF. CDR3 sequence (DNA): TGTGCCAGCAGTTCTAGCGGGAGGGCCGCCGGGGAGCTGTTTTTT.

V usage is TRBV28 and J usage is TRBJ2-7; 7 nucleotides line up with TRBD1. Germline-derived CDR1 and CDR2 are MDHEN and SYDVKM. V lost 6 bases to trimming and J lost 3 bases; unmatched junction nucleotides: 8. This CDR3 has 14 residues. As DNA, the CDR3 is TGTGCCAGCAGAGACGGACAGGCTATCTACGAGCAGTACTTC. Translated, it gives CASRDGQAIYEQYF.

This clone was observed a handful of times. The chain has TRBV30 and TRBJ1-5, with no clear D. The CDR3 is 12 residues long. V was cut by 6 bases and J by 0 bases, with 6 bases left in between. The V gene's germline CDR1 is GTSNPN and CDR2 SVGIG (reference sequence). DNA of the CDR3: TGTGCCTGCGGACCTAGCAATCAGCCCCAGCATTTT. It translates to CACGPSNQPQHF.

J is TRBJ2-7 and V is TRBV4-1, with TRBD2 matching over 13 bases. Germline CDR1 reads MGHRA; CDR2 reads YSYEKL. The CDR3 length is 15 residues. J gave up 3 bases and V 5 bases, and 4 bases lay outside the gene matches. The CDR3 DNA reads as TGCGCCAGCAGCACGGGACTAGCGGGGCACTACGAGCAGTACTTC. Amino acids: CASSTGLAGHYEQYF.

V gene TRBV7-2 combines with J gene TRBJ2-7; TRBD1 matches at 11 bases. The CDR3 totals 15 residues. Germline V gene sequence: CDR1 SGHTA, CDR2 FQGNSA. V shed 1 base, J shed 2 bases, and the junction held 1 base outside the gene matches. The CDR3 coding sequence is TGTGCCAGCAGCTTAGGGGACAGGGGGACCTACGAGCAGTACTTC. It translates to CASSLGDRGTYEQYF.

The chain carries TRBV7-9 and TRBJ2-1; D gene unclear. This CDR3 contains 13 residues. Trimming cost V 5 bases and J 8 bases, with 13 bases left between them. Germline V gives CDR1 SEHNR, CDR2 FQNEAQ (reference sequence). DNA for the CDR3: TGTGCCAGCAGCCCCGGACGTACACATGAGCAGTTCTTC. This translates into CASSPGRTHEQFF.

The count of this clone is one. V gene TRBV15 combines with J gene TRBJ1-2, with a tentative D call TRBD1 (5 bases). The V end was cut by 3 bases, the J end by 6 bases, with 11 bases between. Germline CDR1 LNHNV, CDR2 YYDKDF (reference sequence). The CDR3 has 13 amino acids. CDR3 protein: CATSRRGGDGYTF. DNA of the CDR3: TGTGCCACCAGCAGGAGGGGAGGGGATGGCTACACCTTC.

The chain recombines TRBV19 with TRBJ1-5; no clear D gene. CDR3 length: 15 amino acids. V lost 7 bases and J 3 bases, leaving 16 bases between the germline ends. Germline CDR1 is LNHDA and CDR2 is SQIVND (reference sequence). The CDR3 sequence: CASTAAANNNQPQHF. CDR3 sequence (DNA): TGTGCCAGTACCGCGGCAGCAAATAACAATCAGCCCCAGCATTTT.

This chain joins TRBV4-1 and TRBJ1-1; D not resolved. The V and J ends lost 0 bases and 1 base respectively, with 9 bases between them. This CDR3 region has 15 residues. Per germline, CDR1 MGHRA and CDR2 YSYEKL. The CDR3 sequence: CASSQEVGRNTEAFF. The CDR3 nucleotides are TGCGCCAGCAGCCAAGAAGTTGGCAGGAACACTGAAGCTTTCTTT.

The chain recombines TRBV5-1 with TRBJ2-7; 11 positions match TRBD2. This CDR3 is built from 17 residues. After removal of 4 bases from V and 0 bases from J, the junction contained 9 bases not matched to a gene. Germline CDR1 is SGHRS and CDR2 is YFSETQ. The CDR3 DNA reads TGCGCCAGCAGCATACCCCTAGCGGGAGGTGGCTCCTACGAGCAGTACTTC. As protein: CASSIPLAGGGSYEQYF.

CDR3 nucleotides: TGTGCCAGCAGCCCTAGAGGGTGGATTTACAATCAGCCCCAGCATTTT. This gives the protein CASSPRGWIYNQPQHF. The genes are TRBV11-3 and TRBJ1-5; D gene ambiguous. Germline CDR1 SGHNT, CDR2 YENEEA. V lost 5 bases to trimming and J lost 3 bases, with 17 bases between them. The length of the CDR3 is 16 residues.

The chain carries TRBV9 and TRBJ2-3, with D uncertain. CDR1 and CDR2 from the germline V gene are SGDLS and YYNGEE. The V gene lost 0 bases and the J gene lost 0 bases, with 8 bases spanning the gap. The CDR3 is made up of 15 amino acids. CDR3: CASSVVSVSTDTQYF. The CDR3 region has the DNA TGTGCCAGCAGCGTAGTCTCGGTCAGCACAGATACGCAGTATTTT.